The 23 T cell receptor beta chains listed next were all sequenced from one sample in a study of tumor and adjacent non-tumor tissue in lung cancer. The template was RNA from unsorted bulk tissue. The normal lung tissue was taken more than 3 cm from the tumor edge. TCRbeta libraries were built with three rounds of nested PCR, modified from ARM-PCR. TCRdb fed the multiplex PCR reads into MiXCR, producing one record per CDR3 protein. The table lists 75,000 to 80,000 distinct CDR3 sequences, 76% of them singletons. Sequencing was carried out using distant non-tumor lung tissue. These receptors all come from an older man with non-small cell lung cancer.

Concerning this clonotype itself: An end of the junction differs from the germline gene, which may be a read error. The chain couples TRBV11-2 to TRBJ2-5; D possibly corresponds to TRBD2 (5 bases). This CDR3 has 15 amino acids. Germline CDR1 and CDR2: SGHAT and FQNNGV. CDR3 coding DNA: TGTGCCAGCAGCCCGGGGTCAATTGGGCAAGAGACCCAATACTTC. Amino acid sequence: CASSPGSIGQETQYF.

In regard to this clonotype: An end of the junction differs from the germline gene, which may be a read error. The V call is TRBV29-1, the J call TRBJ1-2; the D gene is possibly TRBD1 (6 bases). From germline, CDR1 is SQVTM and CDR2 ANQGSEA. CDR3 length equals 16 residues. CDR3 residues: CSVKDSDADRPYGYTF. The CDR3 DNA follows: TGCAGCGTTAAAGACAGCGATGCAGACAGGCCCTATGGCTACACCTTC.

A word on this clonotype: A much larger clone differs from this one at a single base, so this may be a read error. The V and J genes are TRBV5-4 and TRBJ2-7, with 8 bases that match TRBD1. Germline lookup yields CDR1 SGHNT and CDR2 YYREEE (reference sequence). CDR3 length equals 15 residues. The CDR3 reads CASSQMDRAVYKQYF. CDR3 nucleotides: TGTGCCAGCAGCCAGATGGACAGGGCGGTCTACAAGCAGTACTTC. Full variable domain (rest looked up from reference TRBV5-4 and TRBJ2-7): ETGVTQSPTHLIKTRGQQVTLRCSSQSGHNTVSWYQQALGQGPQFIFQYYREEENGRGNFPPRFSGLQFPNYSSELNVNALELDDSALYLCASSQMDRAVYKQYFGPGTRLTVT.

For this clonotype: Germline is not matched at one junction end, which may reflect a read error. The CDR3 protein is CASSQADRNTVTQYF. CDR3 coding DNA: TGTGCCAGCAGCCAAGCGGACAGAAACACAGTTACGCAATATTTT. V is TRBV4-2 and J is TRBJ2-3, with D possibly being TRBD1 (6 bases). Germline V gene lookup returns CDR1 LGHNA and CDR2 YNFKEQ. This CDR3 is 15 amino acids long.

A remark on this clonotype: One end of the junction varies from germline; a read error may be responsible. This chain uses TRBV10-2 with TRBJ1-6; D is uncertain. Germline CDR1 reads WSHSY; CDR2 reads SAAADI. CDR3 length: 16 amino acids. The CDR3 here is CASTSQLAVNNSPPHF. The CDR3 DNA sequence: TGCGCCAGCACCTCACAATTGGCCGTTAATAATTCACCCCCCCACTTT.

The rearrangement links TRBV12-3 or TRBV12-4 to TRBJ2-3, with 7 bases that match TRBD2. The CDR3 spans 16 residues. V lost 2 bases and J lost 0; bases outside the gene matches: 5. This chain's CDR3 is CASSLRGGSSTDTQYF. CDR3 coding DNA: TGTGCCAGCAGTTTACGCGGGGGTTCTAGCACAGATACGCAGTATTTT.

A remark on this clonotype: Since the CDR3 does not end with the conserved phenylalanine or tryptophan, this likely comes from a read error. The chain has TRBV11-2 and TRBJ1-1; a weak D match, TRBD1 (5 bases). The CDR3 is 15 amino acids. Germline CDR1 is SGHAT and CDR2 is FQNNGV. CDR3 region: CASSPPEGIYTEAFL. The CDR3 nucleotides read TGTGCGAGCAGCCCCCCAGAGGGGATTTACACTGAAGCTTTCCTT.

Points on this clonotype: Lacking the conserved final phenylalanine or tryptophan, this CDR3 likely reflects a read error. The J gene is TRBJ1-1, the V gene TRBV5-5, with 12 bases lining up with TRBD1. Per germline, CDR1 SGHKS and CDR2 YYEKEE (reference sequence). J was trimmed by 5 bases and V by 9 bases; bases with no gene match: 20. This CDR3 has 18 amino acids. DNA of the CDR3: TGTGCCATCAGTTACAAACCGGGACAGGGGGCGGGTATGACTGAAGCTTTCCTT. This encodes CAISYKPGQGAGMTEAFL.

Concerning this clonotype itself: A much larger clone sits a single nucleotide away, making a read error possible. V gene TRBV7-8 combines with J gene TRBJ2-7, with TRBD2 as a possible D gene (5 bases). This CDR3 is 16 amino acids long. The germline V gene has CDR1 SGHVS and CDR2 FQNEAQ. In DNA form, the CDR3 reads TGTGCCAGCAGGTTAGCGCTGGCGGAAAGTAGTTACGAGCAGTACTTC. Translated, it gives CASRLALAESSYEQYF.

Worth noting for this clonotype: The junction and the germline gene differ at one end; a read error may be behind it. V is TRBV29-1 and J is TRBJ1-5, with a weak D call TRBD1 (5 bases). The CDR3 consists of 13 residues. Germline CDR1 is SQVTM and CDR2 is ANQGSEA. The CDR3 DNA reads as TGTAGCGCTGAAGAGGGGCTAGGTCAGCCGCAGCATTTT. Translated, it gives CSAEEGLGQPQHF.

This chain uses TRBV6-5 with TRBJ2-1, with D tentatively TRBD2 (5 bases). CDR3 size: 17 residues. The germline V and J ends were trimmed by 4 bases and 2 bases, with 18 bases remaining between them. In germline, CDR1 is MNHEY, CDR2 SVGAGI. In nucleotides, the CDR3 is TGTGCCAGCAGTTTCCTCTTAGCGAGAGAACCCTACAATGAGCAGTTCTTC. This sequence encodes CASSFLLAREPYNEQFF.

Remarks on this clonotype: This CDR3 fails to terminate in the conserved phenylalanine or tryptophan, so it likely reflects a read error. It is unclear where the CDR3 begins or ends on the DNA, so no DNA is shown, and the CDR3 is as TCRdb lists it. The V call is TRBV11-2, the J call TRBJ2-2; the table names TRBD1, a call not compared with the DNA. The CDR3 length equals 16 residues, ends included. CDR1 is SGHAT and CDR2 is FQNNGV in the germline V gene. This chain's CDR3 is CASSLLGTGVPGSCFL.

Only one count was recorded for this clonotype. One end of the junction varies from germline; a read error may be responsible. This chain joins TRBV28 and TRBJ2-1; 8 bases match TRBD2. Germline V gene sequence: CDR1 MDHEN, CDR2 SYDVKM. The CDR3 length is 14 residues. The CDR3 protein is CASDSSGIHNEPLF. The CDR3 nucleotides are TGTGCCAGCGATAGTAGCGGGATTCACAATGAGCCGCTCTTC.

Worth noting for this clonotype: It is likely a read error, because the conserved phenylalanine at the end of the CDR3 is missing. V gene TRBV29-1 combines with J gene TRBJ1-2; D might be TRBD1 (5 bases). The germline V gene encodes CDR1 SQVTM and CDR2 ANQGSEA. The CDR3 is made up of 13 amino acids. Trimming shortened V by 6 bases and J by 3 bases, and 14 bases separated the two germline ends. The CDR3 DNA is TGCAGCGTACTATACCCGGGGGACTATGGCTACACCATC. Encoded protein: CSVLYPGDYGYTI.

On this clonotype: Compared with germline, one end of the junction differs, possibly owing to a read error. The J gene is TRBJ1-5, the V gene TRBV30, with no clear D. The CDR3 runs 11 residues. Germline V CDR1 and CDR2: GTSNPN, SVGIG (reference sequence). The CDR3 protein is CALSGDNGQHF. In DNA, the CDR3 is TGTGCCTTGAGTGGCGACAACGGCCAGCATTTT.

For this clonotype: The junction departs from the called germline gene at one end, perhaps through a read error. In nucleotides, the CDR3 is TGTGCCAGCAGTGAAGAGGGGGATGGCGCCAACGTCATGACTTTC. It specifies CASSEEGDGANVMTF. The genes are TRBV6-1 and TRBJ2-6; tentative D call: TRBD1 (6 bases). There are 15 residues in the CDR3. The germline CDR1 and CDR2 sequences are MNHNS and SASEGT.

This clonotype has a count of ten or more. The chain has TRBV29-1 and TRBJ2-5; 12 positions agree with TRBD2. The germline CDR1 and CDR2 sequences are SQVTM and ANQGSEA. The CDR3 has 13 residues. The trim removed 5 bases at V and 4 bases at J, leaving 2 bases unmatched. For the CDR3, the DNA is TGCAGCGTTTTGGGACTAGCGGGAGAGACCCAGTACTTC. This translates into CSVLGLAGETQYF.

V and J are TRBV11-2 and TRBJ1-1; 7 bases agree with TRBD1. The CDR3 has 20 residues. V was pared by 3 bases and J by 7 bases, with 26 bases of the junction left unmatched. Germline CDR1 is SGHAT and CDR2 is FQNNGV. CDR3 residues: CASSLTGLGLGDLLENEAFF. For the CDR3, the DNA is TGTGCCAGCAGCTTGACAGGGTTGGGACTTGGGGATTTATTGGAAAATGAAGCTTTCTTT.

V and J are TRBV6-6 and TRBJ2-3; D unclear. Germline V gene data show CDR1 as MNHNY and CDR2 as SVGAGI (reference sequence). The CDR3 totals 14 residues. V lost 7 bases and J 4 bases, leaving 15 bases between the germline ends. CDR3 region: CASNLRNKADTQYF. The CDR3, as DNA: TGTGCCAGCAACCTACGTAATAAGGCAGATACGCAGTATTTT.

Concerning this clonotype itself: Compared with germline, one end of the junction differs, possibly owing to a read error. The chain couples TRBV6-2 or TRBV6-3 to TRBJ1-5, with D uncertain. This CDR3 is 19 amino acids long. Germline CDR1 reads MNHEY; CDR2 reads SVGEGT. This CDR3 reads CTSSYSIEGTRASNQPQHF. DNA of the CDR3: TGTACAAGCAGTTACTCGATTGAGGGTACAAGAGCGAGCAATCAGCCACAGCATTTT.

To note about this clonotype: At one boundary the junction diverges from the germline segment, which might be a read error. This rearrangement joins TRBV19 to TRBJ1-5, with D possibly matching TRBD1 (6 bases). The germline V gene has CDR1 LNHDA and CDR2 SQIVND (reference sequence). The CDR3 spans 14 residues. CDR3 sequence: CVSSDTGIGQPQNF. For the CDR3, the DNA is TGTGTCAGTAGTGACACAGGGATTGGTCAGCCCCAGAATTTT.

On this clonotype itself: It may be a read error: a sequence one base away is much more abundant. For the CDR3, the DNA is TGCGCCAGCAGCTTGGAGGCCGGGAAGCTGTTTTTT. This gives the protein CASSLEAGKLFF. V usage is TRBV5-1 and J usage is TRBJ2-2; TRBD2 is a possible D gene (5 bases). CDR1 is SGHRS and CDR2 is YFSETQ in the germline V gene. The CDR3 is 12 amino acids.

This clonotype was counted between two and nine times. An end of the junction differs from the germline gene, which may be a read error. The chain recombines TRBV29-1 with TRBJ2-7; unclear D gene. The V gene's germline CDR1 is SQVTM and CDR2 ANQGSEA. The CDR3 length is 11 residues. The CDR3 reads CSVESPRKQYF. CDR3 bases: TGCAGTGTTGAGTCGCCGCGCAAGCAGTACTTC.